This T cell receptor (beta chain) was obtained from a study of identifying expanded T cells in peripheral blood (dated by TCRdb to about 2019). For the wider study: Four technical replicates, made by sequencing separate aliquots from the same pool of genomic DNA, were compared pairwise. Paper-wide results and their limitations: The authors expected that biological variance in healthy repertoires might rise further over much longer intervals, such as months to years. Variance in clone template counts between approximately 2-week samples significantly increased with total template count across all healthy donors. Across all healthy-donor time intervals, the beta-binomial model significantly cut both the number of clones called differentially abundant and the false-positive rate. Around 1.3 differentially abundant clones were flagged by the binomial model between technical replicates, whereas about 15 and 19 were flagged over about two weeks and four weeks, respectively.

TCRbeta CDR3 regions were profiled with the immunoSEQ Assay using bias-controlled multiplex PCR amplification of genomic DNA. In the paper's pipeline: The absolute abundance of each unique TCRbeta CDR3 region was quantified after sequences were collapsed and filtered. Differential abundance was tested with a binomial (Fisher-equivalent) model and with a beta-binomial model adding time-dependent variance fitted from healthy donors. Clones with fewer than 5 combined templates were removed, and a clone was called differentially abundant if the clone's Benjamini-Hochberg FDR was below 0.01. In the beta-binomial model, variance was expressed as a function of the total template count across the two samples, in the form v = (b*log(k)+a)^2. As stored in TCRdb, this immuneACCESS dataset retains in-frame rearrangements with V and J assigned. A fraction of the clones does not appear; measured against another copy, unresolved V genes explain less than half of the discrepancy, and the remainder lacks a known reason. V and J calls and clone size follow that table, whereas D and trimming were derived from the DNA. The sample table contains under 120,000 clones; only one count was recorded for around 89% of them. The top ten clonotypes cover roughly 15% of the sample.

No immune events such as infections were documented for the healthy donors during the collection period. Blood repertoires from healthy donors were used as a training cohort for calibrating time-dependent variance in a beta-binomial model of differential abundance of T-cell clones. The training cohort was composed of roughly ten healthy donors, 3 female and 7 male. On average the donors were approximately 43 years old, and their ages spanned roughly 25 to 70 years. Obtained from a commercial supplier, whole blood was collected from each healthy donor at three time points set around 2 weeks apart. For immunosequencing, genomic DNA was extracted from whole blood that had not been sorted. The germline V gene yields MDHEN for CDR1 and SYDVKM for CDR2. The germline V end is reduced by 6 bases and the J end by 7 bases; junction bases left unmatched: 6. The CDR3 has 13 amino acids, counting the end cysteine and phenylalanine. The read is trimmed to its CDR3 DNA, 39 bases read in frame from base 1.

A word on this clone: Its antigen target is currently unknown. Base qualities are missing; no much larger clone stands one base away.

Sequencing was carried out using blood. This sequence was found in a person aged 18 to 75 in good health. In this chain, TRBV28 is recombined with TRBJ2-7; 10 bases in between match TRBD1. The CDR3 region reads CASRGQGRREQYF. In nucleotide form, the sequence is TGTGCCAGCAGGGGACAGGGGCGCCGGGAGCAGTACTTC.